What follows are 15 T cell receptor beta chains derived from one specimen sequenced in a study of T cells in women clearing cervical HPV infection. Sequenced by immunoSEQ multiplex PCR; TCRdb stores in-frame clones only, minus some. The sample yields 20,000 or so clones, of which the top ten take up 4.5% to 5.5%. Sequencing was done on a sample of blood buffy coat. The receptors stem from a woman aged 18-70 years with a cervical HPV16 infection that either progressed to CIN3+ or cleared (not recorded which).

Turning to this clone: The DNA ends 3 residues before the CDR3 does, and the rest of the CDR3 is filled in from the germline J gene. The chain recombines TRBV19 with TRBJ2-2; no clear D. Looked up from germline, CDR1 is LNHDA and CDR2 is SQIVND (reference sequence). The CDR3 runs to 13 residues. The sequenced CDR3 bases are TGTGCCAGTCACTATCAGCTTAATGAAAAG. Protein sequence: CASHYQLNEK. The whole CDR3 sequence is CASHYQLNEKLFF.

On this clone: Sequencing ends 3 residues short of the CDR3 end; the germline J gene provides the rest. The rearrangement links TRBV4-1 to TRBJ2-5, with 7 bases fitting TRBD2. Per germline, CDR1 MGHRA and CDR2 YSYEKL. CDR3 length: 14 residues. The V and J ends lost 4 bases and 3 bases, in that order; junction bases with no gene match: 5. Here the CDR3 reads CASSRHAGEETQYF. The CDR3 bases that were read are TGCGCCAGCAGCCGACATGCGGGGGAAGAGACC.

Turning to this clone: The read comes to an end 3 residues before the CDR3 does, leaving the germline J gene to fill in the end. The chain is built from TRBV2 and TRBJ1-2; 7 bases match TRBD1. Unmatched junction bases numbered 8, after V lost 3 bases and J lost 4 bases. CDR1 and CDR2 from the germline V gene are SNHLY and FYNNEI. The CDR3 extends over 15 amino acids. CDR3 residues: CASSEGQHFFYGYTF. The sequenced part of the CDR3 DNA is TGTGCCAGCAGTGAGGGACAGCATTTTTTCTATGGC.

CDR3 sequence: CASSELARLNYGYTF. The covered CDR3 bases are TGTGCCAGCAGTGAACTTGCTAGGCTAAACTATGGC. The J gene is TRBJ1-2, the V gene TRBV6-1, with D hard to call. Read data end 3 residues before the CDR3 end; the end is taken from the germline J gene. Between the trimmed V and J ends, which lost 2 bases and 2 bases, there was a span of 12 bases. This CDR3 region has 15 residues. Germline assignment: CDR1 MNHNS and CDR2 SASEGT.

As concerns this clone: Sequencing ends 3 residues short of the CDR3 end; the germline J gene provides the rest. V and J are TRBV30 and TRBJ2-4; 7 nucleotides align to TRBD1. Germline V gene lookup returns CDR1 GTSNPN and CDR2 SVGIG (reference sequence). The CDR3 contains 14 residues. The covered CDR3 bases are TGTGCCTGGGCTACCGACAGGGTCGTCTATGGT. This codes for CAWATDRVVYG. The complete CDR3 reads CAWATDRVVYGQYF.

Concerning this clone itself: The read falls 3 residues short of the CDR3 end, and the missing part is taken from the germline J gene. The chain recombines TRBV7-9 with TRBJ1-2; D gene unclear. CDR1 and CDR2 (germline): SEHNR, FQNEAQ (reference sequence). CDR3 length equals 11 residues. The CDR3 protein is CASSPPGDYTF. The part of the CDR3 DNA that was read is TGTGCCAGCAGCCCCCCCGGGGAC.

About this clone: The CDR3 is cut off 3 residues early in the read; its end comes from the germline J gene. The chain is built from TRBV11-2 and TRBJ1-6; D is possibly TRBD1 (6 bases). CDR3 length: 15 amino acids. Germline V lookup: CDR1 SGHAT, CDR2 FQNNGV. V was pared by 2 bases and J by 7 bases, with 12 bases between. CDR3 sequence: CASSLNTGPNSPLHF. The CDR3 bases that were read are TGTGCCAGCAGCTTAAACACAGGGCCCAATTCACCC.

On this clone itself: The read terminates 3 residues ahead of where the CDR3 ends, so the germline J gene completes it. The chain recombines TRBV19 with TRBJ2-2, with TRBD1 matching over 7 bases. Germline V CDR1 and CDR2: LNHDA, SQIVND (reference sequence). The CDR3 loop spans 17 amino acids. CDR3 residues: CASSTTGASSYNSPLFF. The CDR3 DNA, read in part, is TGTGCCAGTAGTACCACAGGGGCCAGCTCCTATAATTCACCG.

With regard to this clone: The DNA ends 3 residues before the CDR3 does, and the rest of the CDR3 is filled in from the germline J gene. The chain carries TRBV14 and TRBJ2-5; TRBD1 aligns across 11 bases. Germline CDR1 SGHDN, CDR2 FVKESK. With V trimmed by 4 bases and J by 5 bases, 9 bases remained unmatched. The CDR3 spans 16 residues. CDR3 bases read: TGTGCCAGCAGCCTTTCCTGGACAGGGGGCTGGGAGACC. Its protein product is CASSLSWTGGWET. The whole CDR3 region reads CASSLSWTGGWETQYF.

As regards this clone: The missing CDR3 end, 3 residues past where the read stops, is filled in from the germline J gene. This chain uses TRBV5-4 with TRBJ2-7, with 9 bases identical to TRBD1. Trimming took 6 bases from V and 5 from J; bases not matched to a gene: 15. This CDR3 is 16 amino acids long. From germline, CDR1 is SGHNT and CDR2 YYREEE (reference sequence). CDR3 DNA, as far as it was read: TGTGCCAGCAATGGGAACCCCGACAGGGGGGTCCACGAG. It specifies CASNGNPDRGVHE. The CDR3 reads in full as CASNGNPDRGVHEQYF.

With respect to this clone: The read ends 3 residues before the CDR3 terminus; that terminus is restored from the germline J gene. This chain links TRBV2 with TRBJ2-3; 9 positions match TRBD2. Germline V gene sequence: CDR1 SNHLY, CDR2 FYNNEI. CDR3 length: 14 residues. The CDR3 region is CASSGTSVWETQYF. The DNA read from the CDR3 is TGTGCCAGCAGTGGGACTAGCGTTTGGGAGACG.

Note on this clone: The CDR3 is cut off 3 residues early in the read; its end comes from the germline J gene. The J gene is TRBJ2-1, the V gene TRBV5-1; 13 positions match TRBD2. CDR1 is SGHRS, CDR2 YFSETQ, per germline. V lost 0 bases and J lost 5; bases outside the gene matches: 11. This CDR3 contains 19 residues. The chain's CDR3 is CASSLAPQLAGGPHNEQFF. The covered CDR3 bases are TGCGCCAGCAGCTTGGCACCACAACTAGCGGGAGGGCCTCACAATGAG. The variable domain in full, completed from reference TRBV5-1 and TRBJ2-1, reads KAGVTQTPRYLIKTRGQQVTLSCSPISGHRSVSWYQQTPGQGLQFLFEYFSETQRNKGNFPGRFSGRQFSNSRSEMNVSTLELGDSALYLCASSLAPQLAGGPHNEQFFGPGTRLTVL.

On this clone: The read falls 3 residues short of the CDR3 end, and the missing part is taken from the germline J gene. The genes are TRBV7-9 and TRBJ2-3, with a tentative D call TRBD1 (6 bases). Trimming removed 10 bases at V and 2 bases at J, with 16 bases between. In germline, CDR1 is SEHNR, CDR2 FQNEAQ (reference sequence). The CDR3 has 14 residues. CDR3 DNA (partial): TGTGCCACCCAGCCCACAGGGAACACAGATACG. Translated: CATQPTGNTDT. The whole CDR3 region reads CATQPTGNTDTQYF.

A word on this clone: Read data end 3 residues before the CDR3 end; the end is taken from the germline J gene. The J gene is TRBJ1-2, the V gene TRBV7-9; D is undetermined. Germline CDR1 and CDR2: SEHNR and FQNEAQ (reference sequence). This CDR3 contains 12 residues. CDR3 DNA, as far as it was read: TGTGCCAGCGCCCCTGCACCCTACGAC. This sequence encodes CASAPAPYD. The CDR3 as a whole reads CASAPAPYDYTF. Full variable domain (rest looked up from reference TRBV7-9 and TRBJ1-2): DTGVSQNPRHKITKRGQNVTFRCDPISEHNRLYWYRQTLGQGPEFLTYFQNEAQLEKSRLLSDRFSAERPKGSFSTLEIQRTEQGDSAMYLCASAPAPYDYTFGSGTRLTVV.

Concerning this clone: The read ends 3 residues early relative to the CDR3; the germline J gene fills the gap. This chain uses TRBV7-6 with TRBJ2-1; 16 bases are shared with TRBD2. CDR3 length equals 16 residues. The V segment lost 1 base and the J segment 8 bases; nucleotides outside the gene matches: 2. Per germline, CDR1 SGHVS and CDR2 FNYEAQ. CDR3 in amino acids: CASSLEGLAGGYEQFF. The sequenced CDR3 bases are TGTGCCAGCAGCTTAGAGGGACTAGCGGGGGGGTATGAG.